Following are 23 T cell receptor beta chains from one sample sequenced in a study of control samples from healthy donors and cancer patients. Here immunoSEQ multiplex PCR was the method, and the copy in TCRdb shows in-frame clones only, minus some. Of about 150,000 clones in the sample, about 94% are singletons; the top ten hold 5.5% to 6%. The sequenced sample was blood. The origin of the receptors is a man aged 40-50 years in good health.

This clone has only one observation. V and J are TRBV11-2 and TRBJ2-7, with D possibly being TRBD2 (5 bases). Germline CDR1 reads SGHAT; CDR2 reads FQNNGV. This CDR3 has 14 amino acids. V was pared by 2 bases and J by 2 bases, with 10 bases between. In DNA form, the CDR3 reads TGTGCCAGCAGCTTATCCGAGCGGACCTACGAGCAGTACTTC. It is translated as CASSLSERTYEQYF.

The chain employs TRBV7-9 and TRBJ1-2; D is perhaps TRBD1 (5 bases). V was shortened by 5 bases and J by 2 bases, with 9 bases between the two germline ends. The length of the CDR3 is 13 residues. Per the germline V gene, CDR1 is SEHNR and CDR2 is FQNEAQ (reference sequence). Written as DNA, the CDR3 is TGTGCCAGCAGCGGGGACGTAAACTATGGCTACACCTTC. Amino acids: CASSGDVNYGYTF.

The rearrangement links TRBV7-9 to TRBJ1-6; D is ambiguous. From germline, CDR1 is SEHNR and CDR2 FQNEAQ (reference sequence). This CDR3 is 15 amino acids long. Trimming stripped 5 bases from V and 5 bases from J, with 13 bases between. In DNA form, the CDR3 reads TGTGCCAGCAGCCCGGGGTTTACTAATAATTCACCCCTCCACTTT. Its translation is CASSPGFTNNSPLHF. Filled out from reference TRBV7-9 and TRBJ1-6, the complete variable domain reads DTGVSQNPRHKITKRGQNVTFRCDPISEHNRLYWYRQTLGQGPEFLTYFQNEAQLEKSRLLSDRFSAERPKGSFSTLEIQRTEQGDSAMYLCASSPGFTNNSPLHFGNGTRLTVT.

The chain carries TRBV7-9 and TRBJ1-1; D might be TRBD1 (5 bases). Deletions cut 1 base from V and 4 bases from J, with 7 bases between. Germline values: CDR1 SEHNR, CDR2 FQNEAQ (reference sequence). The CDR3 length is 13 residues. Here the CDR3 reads CASSLGGPTEAFF. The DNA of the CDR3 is TGTGCCAGCAGCTTAGGGGGACCCACTGAAGCTTTCTTT. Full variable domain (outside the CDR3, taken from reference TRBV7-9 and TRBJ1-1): DTGVSQNPRHKITKRGQNVTFRCDPISEHNRLYWYRQTLGQGPEFLTYFQNEAQLEKSRLLSDRFSAERPKGSFSTLEIQRTEQGDSAMYLCASSLGGPTEAFFGQGTRLTVV.

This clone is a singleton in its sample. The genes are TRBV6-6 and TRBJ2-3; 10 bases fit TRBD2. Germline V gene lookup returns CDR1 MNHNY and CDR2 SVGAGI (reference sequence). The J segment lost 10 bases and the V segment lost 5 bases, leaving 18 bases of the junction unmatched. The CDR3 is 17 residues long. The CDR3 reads CASSLSRSGGAPIAQYF. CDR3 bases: TGTGCCAGCAGTCTCTCGAGGAGCGGGGGGGCTCCTATAGCGCAGTATTTT.

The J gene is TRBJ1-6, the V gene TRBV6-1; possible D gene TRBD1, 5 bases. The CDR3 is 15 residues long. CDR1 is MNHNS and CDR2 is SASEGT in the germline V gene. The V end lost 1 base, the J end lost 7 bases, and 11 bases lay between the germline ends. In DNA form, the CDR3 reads TGTGCCAGCAGTGAAGTTGGGGGAGGGAATTCACCCCTCCACTTT. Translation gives CASSEVGGGNSPLHF.

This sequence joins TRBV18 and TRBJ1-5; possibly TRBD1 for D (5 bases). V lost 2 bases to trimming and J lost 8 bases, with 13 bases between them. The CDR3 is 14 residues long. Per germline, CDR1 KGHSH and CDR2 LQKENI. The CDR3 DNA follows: TGTGCCAGCTCACCAGAGGCCGGGGGGGAGCCCCAGCATTTT. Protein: CASSPEAGGEPQHF.

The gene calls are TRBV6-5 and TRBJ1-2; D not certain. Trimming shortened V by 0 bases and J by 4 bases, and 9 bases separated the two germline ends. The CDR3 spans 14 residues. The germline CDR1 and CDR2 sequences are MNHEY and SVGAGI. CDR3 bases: TGTGCCAGCAGTTACTCGGCCAGTTCCTATGGCTACACCTTC. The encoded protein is CASSYSASSYGYTF.

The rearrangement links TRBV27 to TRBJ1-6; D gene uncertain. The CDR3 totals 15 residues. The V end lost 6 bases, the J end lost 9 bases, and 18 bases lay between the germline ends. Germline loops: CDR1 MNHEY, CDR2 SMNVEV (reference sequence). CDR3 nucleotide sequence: TGTGCCAGCAGCTCAGTCGCGGTATGGGGTTCACCCCTCCACTTT. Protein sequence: CASSSVAVWGSPLHF.

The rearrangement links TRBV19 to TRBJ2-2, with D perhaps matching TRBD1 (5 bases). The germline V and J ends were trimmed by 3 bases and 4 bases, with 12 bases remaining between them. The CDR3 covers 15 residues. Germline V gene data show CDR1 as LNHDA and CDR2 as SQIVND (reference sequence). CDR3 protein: CASSMAREVTGELFF. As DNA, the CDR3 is TGTGCCAGTAGTATGGCCAGGGAAGTCACCGGGGAGCTGTTTTTT.

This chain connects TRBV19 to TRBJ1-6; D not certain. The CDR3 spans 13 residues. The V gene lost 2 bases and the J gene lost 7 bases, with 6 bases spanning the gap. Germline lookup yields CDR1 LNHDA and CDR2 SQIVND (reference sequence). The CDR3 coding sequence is TGTGCCAGTAGTATACCCGGGAATTCACCCCTCCACTTT. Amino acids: CASSIPGNSPLHF.

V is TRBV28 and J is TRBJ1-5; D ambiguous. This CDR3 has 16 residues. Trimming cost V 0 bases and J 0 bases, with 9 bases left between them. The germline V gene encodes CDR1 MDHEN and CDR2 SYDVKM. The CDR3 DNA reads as TGTGCCAGCAGTTTATGGGCAGTGAATAGCAATCAGCCCCAGCATTTT. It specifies CASSLWAVNSNQPQHF.

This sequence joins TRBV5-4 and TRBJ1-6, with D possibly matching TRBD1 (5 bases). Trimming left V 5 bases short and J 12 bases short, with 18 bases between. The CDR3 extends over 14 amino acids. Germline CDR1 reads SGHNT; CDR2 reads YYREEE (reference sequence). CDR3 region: CASRVGTPNGPLHF. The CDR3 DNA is TGTGCCAGCAGAGTTGGGACCCCGAACGGACCCCTCCACTTT.

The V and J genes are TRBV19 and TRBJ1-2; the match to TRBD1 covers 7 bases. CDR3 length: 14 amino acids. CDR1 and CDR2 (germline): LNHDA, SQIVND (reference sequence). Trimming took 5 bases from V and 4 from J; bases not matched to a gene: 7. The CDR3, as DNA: TGTGCCAGTAGTCCCGGGACAGCGCTCTATGGCTACACCTTC. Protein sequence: CASSPGTALYGYTF.

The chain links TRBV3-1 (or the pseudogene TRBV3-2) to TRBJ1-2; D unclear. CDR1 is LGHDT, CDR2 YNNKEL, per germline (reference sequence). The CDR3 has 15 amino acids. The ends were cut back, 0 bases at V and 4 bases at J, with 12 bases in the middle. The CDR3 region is CASSQEPRAAYGYTF. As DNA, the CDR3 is TGTGCCAGCAGCCAAGAGCCGCGGGCCGCCTATGGCTACACCTTC.

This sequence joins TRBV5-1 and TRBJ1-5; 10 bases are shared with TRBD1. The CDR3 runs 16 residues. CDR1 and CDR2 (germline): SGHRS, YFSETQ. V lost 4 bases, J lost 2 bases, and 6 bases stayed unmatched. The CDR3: CASSLTGTGGNQPQHF. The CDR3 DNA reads TGCGCCAGCAGCCTTACCGGGACAGGGGGCAATCAGCCCCAGCATTTT.

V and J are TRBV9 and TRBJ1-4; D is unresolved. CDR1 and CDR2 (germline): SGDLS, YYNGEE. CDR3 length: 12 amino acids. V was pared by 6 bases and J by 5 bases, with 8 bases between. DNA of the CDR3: TGTGCCAGCAAGGACCCGAATGAAAAACTGTTTTTT. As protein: CASKDPNEKLFF.

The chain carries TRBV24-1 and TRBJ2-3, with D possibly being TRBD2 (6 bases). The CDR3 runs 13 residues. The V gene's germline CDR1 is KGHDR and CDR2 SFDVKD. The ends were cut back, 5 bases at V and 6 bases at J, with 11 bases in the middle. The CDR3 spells CATSALTSDTQYF. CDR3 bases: TGTGCCACCAGTGCCCTAACTAGCGATACGCAGTATTTT.

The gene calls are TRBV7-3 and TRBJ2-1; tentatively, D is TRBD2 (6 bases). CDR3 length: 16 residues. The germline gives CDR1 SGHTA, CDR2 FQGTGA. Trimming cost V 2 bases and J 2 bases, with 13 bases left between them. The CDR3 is CASSLGVGEAYNEQFF. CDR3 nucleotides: TGTGCCAGCAGCTTAGGAGTAGGGGAGGCCTACAATGAGCAGTTCTTC.

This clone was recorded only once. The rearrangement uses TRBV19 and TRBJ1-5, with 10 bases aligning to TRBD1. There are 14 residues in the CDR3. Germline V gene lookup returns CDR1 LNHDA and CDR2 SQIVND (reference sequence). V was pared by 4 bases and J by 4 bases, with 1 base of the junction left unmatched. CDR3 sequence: CASSTGQGNQPQHF. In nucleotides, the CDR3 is TGTGCCAGTAGTACGGGACAGGGGAATCAGCCCCAGCATTTT.

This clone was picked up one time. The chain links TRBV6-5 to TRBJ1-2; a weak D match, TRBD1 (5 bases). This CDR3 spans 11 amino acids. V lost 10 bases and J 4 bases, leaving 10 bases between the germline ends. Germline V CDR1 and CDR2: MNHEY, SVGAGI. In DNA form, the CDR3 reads TGTGCCACTAGGGACGGCTATGGCTACACCTTC. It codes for CATRDGYGYTF.

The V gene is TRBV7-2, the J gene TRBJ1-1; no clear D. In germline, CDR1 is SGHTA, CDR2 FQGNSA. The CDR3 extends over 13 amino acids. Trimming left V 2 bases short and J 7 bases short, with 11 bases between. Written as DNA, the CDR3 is TGTGCCAGCAGCTTATTGGGAATGGGTGAAGCTTTCTTT. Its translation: CASSLLGMGEAFF.

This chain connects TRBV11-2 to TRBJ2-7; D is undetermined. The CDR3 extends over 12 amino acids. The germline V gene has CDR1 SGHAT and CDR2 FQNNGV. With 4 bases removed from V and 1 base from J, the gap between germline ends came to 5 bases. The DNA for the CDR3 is TGTGCCAGCAGCTGGGCATCCTACGAGCAGTACTTC. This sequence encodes CASSWASYEQYF.